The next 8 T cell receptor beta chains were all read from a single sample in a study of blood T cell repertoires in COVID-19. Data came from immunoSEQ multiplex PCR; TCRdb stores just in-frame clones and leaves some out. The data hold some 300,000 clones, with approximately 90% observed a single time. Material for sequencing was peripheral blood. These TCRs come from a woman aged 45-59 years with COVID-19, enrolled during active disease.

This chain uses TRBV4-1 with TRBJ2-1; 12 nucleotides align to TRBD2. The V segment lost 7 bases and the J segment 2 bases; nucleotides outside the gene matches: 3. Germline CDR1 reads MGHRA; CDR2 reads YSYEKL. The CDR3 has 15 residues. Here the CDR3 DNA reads TGCGCCAGCAACCTAGCGGGAGGGACCTACAATGAGCAGTTCTTC. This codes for CASNLAGGTYNEQFF.

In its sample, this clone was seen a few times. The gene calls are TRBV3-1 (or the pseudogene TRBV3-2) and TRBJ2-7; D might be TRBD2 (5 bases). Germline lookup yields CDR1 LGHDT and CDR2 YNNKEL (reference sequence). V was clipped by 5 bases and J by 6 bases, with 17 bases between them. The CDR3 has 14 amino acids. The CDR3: CASSVLLGRGEQYF. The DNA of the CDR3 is TGTGCCAGCAGCGTCCTTCTAGGACGGGGCGAGCAGTACTTC.

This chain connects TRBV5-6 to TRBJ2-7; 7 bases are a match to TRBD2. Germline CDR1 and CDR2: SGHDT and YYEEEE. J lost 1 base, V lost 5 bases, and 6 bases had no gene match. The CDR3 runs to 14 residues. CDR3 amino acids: CASRAGRTSYEQYF. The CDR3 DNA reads TGTGCCAGCAGAGCGGGACGGACGTCCTACGAGCAGTACTTC. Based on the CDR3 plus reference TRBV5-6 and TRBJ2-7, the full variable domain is DAGVTQSPTHLIKTRGQQVTLRCSPKSGHDTVSWYQQALGQGPQFIFQYYEEEERQRGNFPDRFSGHQFPNYSSELNVNALLLGDSALYLCASRAGRTSYEQYFGPGTRLTVT.

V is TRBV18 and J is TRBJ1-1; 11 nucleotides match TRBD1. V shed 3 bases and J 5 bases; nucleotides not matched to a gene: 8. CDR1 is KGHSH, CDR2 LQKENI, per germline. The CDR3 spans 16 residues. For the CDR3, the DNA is TGTGCCAGCTCACCGGACAGGGGGCATAGGAGGACTGAAGCTTTCTTT. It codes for CASSPDRGHRRTEAFF.

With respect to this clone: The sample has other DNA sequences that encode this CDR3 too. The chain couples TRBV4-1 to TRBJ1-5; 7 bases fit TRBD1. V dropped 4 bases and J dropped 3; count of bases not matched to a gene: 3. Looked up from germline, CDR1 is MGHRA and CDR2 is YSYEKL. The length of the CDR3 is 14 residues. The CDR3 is CASSLGQVNQPQHF. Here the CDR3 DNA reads TGCGCCAGCAGCCTAGGACAGGTCAATCAGCCCCAGCATTTT.

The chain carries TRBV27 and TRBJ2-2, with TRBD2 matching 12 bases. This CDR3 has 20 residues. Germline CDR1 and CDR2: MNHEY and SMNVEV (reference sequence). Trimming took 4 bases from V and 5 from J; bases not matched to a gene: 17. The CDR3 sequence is CASSSSRGSGLAGRTGELFF. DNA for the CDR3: TGTGCCAGCAGTTCGAGCAGGGGGTCAGGACTAGCGGGGAGGACCGGGGAGCTGTTTTTT.

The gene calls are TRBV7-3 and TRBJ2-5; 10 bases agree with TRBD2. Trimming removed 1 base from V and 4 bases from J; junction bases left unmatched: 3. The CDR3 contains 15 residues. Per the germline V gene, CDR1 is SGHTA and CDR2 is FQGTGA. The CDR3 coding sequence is TGTGCCAGCAGCTTAAGTCAGCGGGAGGGAGAGACCCAGTACTTC. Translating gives CASSLSQREGETQYF.

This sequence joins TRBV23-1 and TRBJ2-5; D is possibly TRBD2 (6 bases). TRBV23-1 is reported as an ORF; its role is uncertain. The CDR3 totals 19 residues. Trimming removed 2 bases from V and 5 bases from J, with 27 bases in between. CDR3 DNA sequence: TGCGCCAGCAGTCAAACGGCGGGGCGGGGAGTAGTCGAGTTGGAGACCCAGTACTTC. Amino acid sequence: CASSQTAGRGVVELETQYF.